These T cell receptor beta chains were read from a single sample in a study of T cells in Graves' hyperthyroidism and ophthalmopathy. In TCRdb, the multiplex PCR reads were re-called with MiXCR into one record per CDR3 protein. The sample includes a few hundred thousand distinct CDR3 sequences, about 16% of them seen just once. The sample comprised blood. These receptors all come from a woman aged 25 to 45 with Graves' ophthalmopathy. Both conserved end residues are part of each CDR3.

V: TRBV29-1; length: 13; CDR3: CSVDRGGTDTQYF
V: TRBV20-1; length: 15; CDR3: CSARPGLAANNEQFF
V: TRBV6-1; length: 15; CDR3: CASTPGGRGQKGYTF
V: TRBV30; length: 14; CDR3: CAWSVPGNFYGYTF
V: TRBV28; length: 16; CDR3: CASSLLVGESTDTQYF
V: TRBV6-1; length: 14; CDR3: CASRDLGAPYEQYF
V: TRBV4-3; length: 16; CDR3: CASSQDHRGNYNEQFF
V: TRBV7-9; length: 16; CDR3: CASSWGRGALPNIQYF
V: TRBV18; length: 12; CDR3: CASSRDPYGYTF
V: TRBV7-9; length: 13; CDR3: CASSLQDSGGYTF
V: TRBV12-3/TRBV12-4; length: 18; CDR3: CASSLARGRRSTNYGYTF
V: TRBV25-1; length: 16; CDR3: CASSKLTGGVSTEAFF
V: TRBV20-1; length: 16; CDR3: CSAPPLAGVSTDTQYF
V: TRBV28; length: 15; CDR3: CASSSGTGENYEQYF
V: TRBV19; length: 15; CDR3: CASSIPADWHQPQHF
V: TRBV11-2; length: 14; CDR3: CASSYGRGGNEQFF
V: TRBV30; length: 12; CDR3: CAWRDYLGELFF
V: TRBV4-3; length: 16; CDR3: CASSQAVRGRDEKLFF
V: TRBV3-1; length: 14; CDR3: CASSQEAGSGELFF
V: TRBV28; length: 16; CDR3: CASSFTGTGVVTEAFF
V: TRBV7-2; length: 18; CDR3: CASSLERPDRQGNSPLHF
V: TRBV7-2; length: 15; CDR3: CASSSQLGVGNEQFF
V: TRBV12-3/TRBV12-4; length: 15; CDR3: CASSPRRGHYNEQFF